Below, one TCR beta chain is given with its context. As yet, its antigen is unknown. The entry originates in a study of cytomegalovirus exposure and HLA in healthy donors. General observations from the study: For most TCR beta V segments, an earlier analysis put the productive rate at about 87% or about 30% of the time.

Germline CDR1 SGDLS, CDR2 YYNGEE. The CDR3 totals 14 residues. The junction had 4 bases not matched to a gene; V was cut back by 3 bases and J by 1 base. Primers: 60 Vbeta forward and 13 Jbeta reverse. The data were produced by immunoSEQ multiplex PCR, yet TCRdb's version contains in-frame clones alone and is incomplete. The table includes 150,000 to 200,000 clones, approximately 85% detected once. This receptor was taken from a woman in her 50s in good health and CMV-seronegative. Sequenced material: PBMCs. V usage is TRBV9 and J usage is TRBJ2-7, with 7 nucleotides matching TRBD1. The CDR3 DNA is TGTGCCAGCAGCGGAGGGGACAGTTCCTACGAGCAGTACTTC. Translation: CASSGGDSSYEQYF.